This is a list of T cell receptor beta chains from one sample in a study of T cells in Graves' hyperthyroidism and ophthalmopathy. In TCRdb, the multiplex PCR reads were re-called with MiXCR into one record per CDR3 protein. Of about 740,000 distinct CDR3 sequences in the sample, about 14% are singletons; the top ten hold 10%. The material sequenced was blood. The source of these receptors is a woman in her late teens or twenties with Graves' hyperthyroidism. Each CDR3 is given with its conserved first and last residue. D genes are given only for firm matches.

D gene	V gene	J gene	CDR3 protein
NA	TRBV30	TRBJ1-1	CAWSSGYAGSEKNTEAFF
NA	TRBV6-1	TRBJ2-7	CASSVSAGSSSYEQYF
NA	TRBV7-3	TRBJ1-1	CASSLNGRNTEASF
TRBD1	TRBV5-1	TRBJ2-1	CASSLDRGFDEQFF
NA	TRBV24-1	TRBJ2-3	CATGAASHTDTQYF
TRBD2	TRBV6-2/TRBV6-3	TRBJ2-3	CASSYGSGSGADTQYF
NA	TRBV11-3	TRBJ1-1	CASSLEGTPGHMNTEAFF
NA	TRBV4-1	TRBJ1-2	CASSRGLSGGYTF
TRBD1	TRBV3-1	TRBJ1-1	CASRGQGATEAFF
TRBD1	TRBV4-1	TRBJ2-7	CASSQPHDRGREQYF
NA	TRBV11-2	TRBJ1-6	CASSLGRVAGNSPLHF
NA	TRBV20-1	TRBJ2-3	CSAGTRIREDTQYF
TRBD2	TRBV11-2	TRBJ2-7	CASSWGLAGTSYEQYF
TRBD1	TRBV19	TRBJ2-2	CASSIEQGITGELFF
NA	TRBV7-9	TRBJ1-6	CASSLVGSMNSPLHF
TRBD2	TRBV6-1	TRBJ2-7	CASSVAGGIYEQYF
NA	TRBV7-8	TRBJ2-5	CASSLLPGGETQYF
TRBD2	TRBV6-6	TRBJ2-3	CANSYGREPTDTQYF
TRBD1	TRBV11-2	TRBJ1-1	CASSLGDRRGTEAFF
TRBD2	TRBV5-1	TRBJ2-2	CASSRAGDTGELFF
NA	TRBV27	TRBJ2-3	CASSDGDLHPDTQYF
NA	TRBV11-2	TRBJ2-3	CASSLFPGSTDTQYF
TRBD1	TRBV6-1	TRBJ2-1	CASSPGRLDRDREQFF
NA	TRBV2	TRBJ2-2	CASKVFTANTGELFF
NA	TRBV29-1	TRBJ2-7	CSVETTAYEQYF
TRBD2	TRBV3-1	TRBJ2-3	CASRPSGSRSDTQYF
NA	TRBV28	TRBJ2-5	CASSEALPGRRQETQYF
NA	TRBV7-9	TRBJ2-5	CASSPQGNFRETQYF
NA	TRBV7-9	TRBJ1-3	CASSPKGISNTIYF
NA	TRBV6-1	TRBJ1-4	CASSPSRRREKLFF
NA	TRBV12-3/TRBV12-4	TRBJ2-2	CASSLLATGELFF
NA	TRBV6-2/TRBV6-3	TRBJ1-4	CASRISWGAGIEKLFF
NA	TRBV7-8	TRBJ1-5	CASSFADTFTYSNQPQHF
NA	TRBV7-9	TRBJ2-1	CASSLGVSRGSYNEQFF
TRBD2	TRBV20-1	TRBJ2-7	CSARESKGLAGGEQYF
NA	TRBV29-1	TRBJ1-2	CSVEDQLGVGRGYTF
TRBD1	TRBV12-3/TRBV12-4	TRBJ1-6	CASRPGGSYNSPLHF
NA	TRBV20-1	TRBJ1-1	CSARDRTPMNTEAFF
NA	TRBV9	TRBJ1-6	CASSLRQANSPLHF
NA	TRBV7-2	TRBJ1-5	CASSLSRDRNQPQHF
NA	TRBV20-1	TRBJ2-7	CSARDYGHRGEQYF
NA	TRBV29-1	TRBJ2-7	CSTSLTGYEQYF
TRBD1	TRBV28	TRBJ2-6	CASSSLDRGPGANVLTF
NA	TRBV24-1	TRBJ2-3	CATSLQGGDTQYF
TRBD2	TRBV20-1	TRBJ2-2	CSARGARPEGLAGGNTGELFF
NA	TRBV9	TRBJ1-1	CASSVHENTEAFF
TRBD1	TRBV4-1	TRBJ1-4	CASSQVPRRQGAREKLFF
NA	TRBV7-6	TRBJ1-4	CASSVTGMANEKLFF
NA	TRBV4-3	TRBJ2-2	CASSQEGQGPTGELFF
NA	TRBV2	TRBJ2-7	CASTSPGSSYEQYF
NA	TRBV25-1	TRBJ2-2	CASRRAGNTGELFF
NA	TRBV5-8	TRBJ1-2	CASSPGFNYGYTF
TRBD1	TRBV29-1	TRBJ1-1	CSDQTGGTEAFF
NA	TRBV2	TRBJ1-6	CASSRQPHSPLHF
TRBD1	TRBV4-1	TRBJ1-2	CASSQDRGQGINYGYTF
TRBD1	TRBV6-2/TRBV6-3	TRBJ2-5	CAILPATGGETQYF
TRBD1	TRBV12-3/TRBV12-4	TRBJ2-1	CASSRTDRGYEQFF